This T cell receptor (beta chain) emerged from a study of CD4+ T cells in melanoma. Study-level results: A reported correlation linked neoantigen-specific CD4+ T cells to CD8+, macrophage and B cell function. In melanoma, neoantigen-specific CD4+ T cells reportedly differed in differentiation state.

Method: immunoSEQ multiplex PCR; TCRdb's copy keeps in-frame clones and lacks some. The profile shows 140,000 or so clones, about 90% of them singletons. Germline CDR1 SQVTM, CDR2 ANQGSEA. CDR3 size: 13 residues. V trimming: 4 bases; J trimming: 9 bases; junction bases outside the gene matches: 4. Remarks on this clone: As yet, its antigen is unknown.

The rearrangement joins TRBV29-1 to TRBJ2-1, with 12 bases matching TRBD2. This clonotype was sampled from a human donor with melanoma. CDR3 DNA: TGCAGCGTTGCTAGCGGGGGGGCGAGTGAGCAGTTCTTC. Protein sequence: CSVASGGASEQFF.